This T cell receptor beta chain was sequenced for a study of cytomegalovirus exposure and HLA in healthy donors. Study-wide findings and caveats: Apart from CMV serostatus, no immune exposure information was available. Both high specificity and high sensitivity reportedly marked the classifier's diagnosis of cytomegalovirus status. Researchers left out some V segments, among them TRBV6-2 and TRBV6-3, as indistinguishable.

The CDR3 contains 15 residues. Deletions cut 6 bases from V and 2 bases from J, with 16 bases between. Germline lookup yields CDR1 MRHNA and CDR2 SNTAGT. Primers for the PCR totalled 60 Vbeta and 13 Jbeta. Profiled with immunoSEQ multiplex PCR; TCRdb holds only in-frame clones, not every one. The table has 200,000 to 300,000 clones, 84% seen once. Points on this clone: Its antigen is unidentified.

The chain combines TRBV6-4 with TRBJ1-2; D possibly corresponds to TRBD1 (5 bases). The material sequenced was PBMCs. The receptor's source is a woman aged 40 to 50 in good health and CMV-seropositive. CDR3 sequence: CASRGQDNGNYGYTF. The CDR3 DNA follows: TGTGCCAGCAGGGGGCAGGATAACGGGAACTATGGCTACACCTTC.